The entry below describes one T cell receptor (beta chain). Its antigen remains unidentified. The method was immunoSEQ multiplex PCR; TCRdb's version includes in-frame clones alone and lacks a portion of them. The sample carries under 85,000 clones, 88% recorded once. This entry comes from a study of chemoradiotherapy in HPV16-positive cancers. Study-level information: Candidate HPV-specific T-cell clones and common TCR motifs came from functional assays in a couple of HPV16-positive patients. Points from the study as a whole: Only a couple of HPV16-positive patients supplied the functional HPV-specificity definition. Candidate HPV-specific clones and E7-related TCR motifs grew in tumor during treatment. Better recurrence-free survival went with HPV-responsive T-cell expansion in HPV16-positive patients.

CDR1 and CDR2 from the germline V gene are MDHEN and SYDVKM. The CDR3 totals 17 residues. V lost 2 bases to trimming and J lost 0 bases, with 17 bases between them. This TCR derives from a human donor with HPV-associated anogenital cancer. This sequence joins TRBV28 and TRBJ2-7, with D tentatively TRBD2 (7 bases). Sequencing used blood, obtained from a patient who underwent chemoradiotherapy. This chain's CDR3 is CASSLRGRGGYSYEQYF. Here the CDR3 DNA reads TGTGCCAGCAGTTTAAGAGGCCGCGGGGGCTACTCCTACGAGCAGTACTTC.